This T cell receptor (beta chain) is from a study of long-term antiretroviral therapy in people with HIV (dated by TCRdb to between 2021 and 2024). With regard to the full study: The earliest samples were collected about a decade before the 2015 WHO recommendation for immediate ART, when ART was typically delayed until CD4 counts fell. This retrospective serial study examined whether starting ART and sustained HIV suppression were associated with changes in the composition and diversity of the TRB repertoire in peripheral blood. No cross-contamination during QIAcube processing was shown when test extractions of a monoclonal T-cell line were performed alongside a few dozen polyclonal samples. From some 30 adults with confirmed HIV infection, the cohort provided approximately 210 cryopreserved PBMC samples, gathered serially across a mean of approximately six years (range 1-12). Of the 30 participants with HIV, eleven were female.

The investigation overall reported the following: Inferences about post-ART repertoire changes were limited because no data were available on ART adherence, viral resistance or therapy changes. Starting ART was linked to a significant rise in TRB diversity, yet even after long-term ART the diversity remained significantly lower than in transplant donor controls. Limited PBMC availability meant only the TCR beta chain was sequenced, without alpha chain pairing. HIV repertoires had narrower CDR3 length ranges than controls, and the network structure suggested an antigen-experienced repertoire that shifted only slightly toward naive after ART. Expanded TRB clones identified before ART initiation dominated the repertoire across all time points, though the dominance fluctuated and decreased in many PLHIV after ART. Unsorted PBMC were profiled instead of sorted CD4+ and CD8+ T cells because pre-ART samples had limited cell numbers. The samples span the years 2004 to 2017, and the ART regimens used may be less effective than current regimens.

A remark on this clone: It lacks a known antigen. Nothing much larger sits one base from this clone, and base qualities are not available.

From the cysteine through the phenylalanine, the CDR3 covers 13 amino acids. The CDR3 DNA has 39 bases and is translated from base 1. According to the germline V gene, CDR1 reads SGHTA and CDR2 reads FQGTGA. The junction carries 8 bases between V and J, which are trimmed by 0 bases and 8 bases respectively. Sequencing of the TRB variable region was done with the immunoSEQ hsTCRB v3.0 assay at survey level resolution. The targeted TRB sequencing depth was roughly 40,000-50,000 T-cell genomes per sample. An Illumina MiSeq with a v3 150-cycle kit was used to sequence the pooled TRB libraries. From the authors' description of their analysis: Analysis of repertoires was carried out in R inside a reproducible Nextflow workflow spanning QC, data transformation and analysis. LymphoSeq2, an R package for exploring AIRR-Seq data, was used to implement the custom analyses. Four samples that yielded fewer than 5000 total TRB sequences were excluded, so that fewer than 200 HIV repertoires were analyzed. Among the 190 or so HIV repertoires that were kept, under 60 were collected before ART initiation and 120 to 140 were collected after ART initiation. Repertoires were downsampled to 5000 TRB nucleotide sequences, with summary statistics averaged over 100 downsampling iterations. Only TRB sequences with CDR3 regions of at least seven amino acids were retained for analysis. A Shannon entropy-derived clonality score and the Gini coefficient were used to measure diversity. Repertoire networks linked the top 5000 CDR3 amino acid sequences whenever two sequences differed by an edit distance of one. For TRB CDR3 amino acid sequences, antigen specificity groups and MHC restriction were predicted with GLIPH2. Known CMV, EBV, HIV or tissue antigen associations were flagged by matching CDR3 amino acid sequences against VDJdb and McPAS-TCR. Pre-ART, post-ART and control groups were compared with Wilcoxon signed-rank tests and Holm-Bonferroni correction. TCRdb provides this immuneACCESS table in a form limited to in-frame rearrangements. Some clones are lacking; in checked studies, under half of them reflect an unresolved V gene, and why the rest are absent is not known. V and J calls and clone size follow that table, whereas D and trimming were derived from the DNA. This sample lists about 35,000 clones; around four fifths were detected once. The ten largest make up 5.5% to 6.5% of the sample.

Inclusion was restricted to participants for whom at least one PBMC sample before ART initiation and at least two post-ART samples were available. Treatment was received in the United States of America by all participants with HIV. Cryopreserved samples of about 0.95-11 million PBMC were thawed and washed before DNA extraction. At the time of the earliest PBMC sample for each participant with HIV, ages ranged from about 23 to 60 years. PBMC samples from each participant spanned 1-4 timepoints before ART initiation and 2-8 timepoints after ART initiation, with a median of 7 samples. Serial HIV viral load, CD4+ T-cell count, ART history and demographic data were obtained for every participant. Using a Qiagen kit on a QIAcube, genomic DNA was extracted from unsorted PBMC, with samples processed in batches of 12.

The receptor's source is a man aged 18 to 29 with HIV. The chain was built from TRBV7-3 and TRBJ2-1; the D gene is perhaps TRBD2, on 5 matching bases. The material sequenced was unsorted PBMCs, taken 1 year after starting antiretroviral therapy. The DNA sequence is given as TGTGCCAGCAGCTTAACACTAGTGGATGAGCAGTTCTTC. It translates to CASSLTLVDEQFF. The variable domain in full, with residues beyond the CDR3 obtained from the reference TRBV7-3 and TRBJ2-1 genes, is GAGVSQTPSNKVTEKGKYVELRCDPISGHTALYWYRQSLGQGPEFLIYFQGTGAADDSGLPNDRFFAVRPEGSVSTLKIQRTERGDSAVYLCASSLTLVDEQFFGPGTRLTVL.